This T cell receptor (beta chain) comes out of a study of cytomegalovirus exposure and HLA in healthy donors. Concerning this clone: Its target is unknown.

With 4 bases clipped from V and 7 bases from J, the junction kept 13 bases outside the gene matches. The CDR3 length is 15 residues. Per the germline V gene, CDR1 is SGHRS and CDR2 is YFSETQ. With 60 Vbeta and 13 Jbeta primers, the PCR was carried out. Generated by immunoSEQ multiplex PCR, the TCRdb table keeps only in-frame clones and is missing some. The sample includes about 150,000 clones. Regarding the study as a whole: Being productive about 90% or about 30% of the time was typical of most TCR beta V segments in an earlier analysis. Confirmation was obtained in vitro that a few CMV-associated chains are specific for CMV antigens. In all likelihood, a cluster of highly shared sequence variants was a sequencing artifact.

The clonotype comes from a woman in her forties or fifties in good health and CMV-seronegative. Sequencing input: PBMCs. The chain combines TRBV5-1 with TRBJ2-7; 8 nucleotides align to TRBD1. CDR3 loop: CASSPGTGGRQEQYF. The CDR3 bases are TGCGCCAGCAGCCCTGGGACAGGTGGAAGACAGGAGCAGTACTTC.